One sample yielded the 32 T cell receptor beta chains listed below, sequenced in a study of T cell responses to AZD1222 COVID-19 vaccine. The table came from immunoSEQ multiplex PCR; TCRdb's copy has only in-frame clones and leaves some out. The sample has around 180,000 clones; 88% are singletons. This specimen was peripheral blood, taken 28 days after the second AZD1222 dose. All receptors derive from an adult who received the AZD1222 COVID-19 vaccine.

The chain recombines TRBV7-9 with TRBJ2-5; D remains unclear. CDR3 length: 12 residues. Trimming took 2 bases from V and 4 from J, leaving 5 bases between them. Germline CDR1 reads SEHNR; CDR2 reads FQNEAQ (reference sequence). As DNA, the CDR3 is TGTGCCAGCAGCTTACCCGCAGAGACCCAGTACTTC. Protein sequence: CASSLPAETQYF.

The rearrangement uses TRBV18 and TRBJ2-6; no reliable D call. CDR3 size: 14 residues. The germline CDR1 and CDR2 sequences are KGHSH and LQKENI. The V and J ends lost 6 bases and 1 base respectively, with 7 bases between them. The CDR3, as DNA: TGTGCCAGCTCCCGACCTTCTGGGGCCAACGTCCTGACTTTC. This translates into CASSRPSGANVLTF. The whole variable domain, remainder taken from reference TRBV18 and TRBJ2-6, is NAGVMQNPRHLVRRRGQEARLRCSPMKGHSHVYWYRQLPEEGLKFMVYLQKENIIDESGMPKERFSAEFPKEGPSILRIQQVVRGDSAAYFCASSRPSGANVLTFGAGSRLTVL.

This chain uses TRBV11-2 with TRBJ1-2; TRBD1 is a possible D gene (5 bases). Germline V lookup: CDR1 SGHAT, CDR2 FQNNGV. Trimming removed 0 bases from V and 3 bases from J, with 14 bases in between. The length of the CDR3 is 16 residues. The CDR3 sequence is CASSLDPGQIDYGYTF. The DNA for the CDR3 is TGTGCCAGCAGCTTAGACCCGGGGCAAATTGACTATGGCTACACCTTC.

The chain is built from TRBV27 and TRBJ2-7; D may match TRBD1 or TRBD2 (5 bases each). Trimming took 3 bases from V and 5 from J, leaving 11 bases between them. The CDR3 is 13 amino acids. Germline CDR1 MNHEY, CDR2 SMNVEV (reference sequence). CDR3 sequence: CASSLSGADEQYF. CDR3 nucleotide sequence: TGTGCCAGCAGTTTGTCCGGGGCGGACGAGCAGTACTTC.

Only a few counts were recorded for this clone. V gene TRBV5-1 combines with J gene TRBJ2-1; 13 bases agree with TRBD2. V shed 6 bases and J 4 bases; nucleotides not matched to a gene: 7. The germline CDR1 and CDR2 sequences are SGHRS and YFSETQ. This CDR3 has 16 amino acids. The CDR3 protein is CASTPGLAGAYNEQFF. The DNA of the CDR3 is TGCGCCAGCACCCCCGGACTAGCGGGAGCATACAATGAGCAGTTCTTC.

The chain joins TRBV6-5 to TRBJ1-6; 7 positions agree with TRBD1. This CDR3 region has 15 residues. Per germline, CDR1 MNHEY and CDR2 SVGAGI. Germline trimming cut 5 bases from V and 7 bases from J; bases unmatched to any gene: 8. The CDR3 here is CASSTPGQKNSPLHF. In DNA, the CDR3 is TGTGCCAGCAGTACCCCGGGACAGAAAAATTCACCCCTCCACTTT.

The V gene is TRBV13, the J gene TRBJ1-3; D ambiguous. Germline CDR1 reads PRHDT; CDR2 reads FYEKMQ (reference sequence). The CDR3 has 15 amino acids. With 6 bases removed from V and 1 base from J, the gap between germline ends came to 13 bases. The CDR3: CASSRTGGSGNTIYF. The CDR3 DNA reads as TGTGCCAGCAGTCGGACCGGCGGGTCTGGAAACACCATATATTTT. The full variable domain, completed using reference TRBV13 and TRBJ1-3, is AAGVIQSPRHLIKEKRETATLKCYPIPRHDTVYWYQQGPGQDPQFLISFYEKMQSDKGSIPDRFSAQQFSDYHSELNMSSLELGDSALYFCASSRTGGSGNTIYFGEGSWLTVV.

The V call is TRBV6-5, the J call TRBJ2-5, with D perhaps TRBD1 (6 bases). CDR1 is MNHEY, CDR2 SVGAGI, per germline. Trimming left V 0 bases short and J 5 bases short, with 10 bases between. The CDR3 totals 14 residues. CDR3 sequence: CASSYSRGTETQYF. In DNA form, the CDR3 reads TGTGCCAGCAGTTACTCAAGGGGGACGGAGACCCAGTACTTC.

The chain links TRBV30 to TRBJ2-5; D is unclear. The germline V and J ends were trimmed by 1 base and 9 bases, with 15 bases remaining between them. The CDR3 totals 13 residues. Germline V gene lookup returns CDR1 GTSNPN and CDR2 SVGIG (reference sequence). This CDR3 reads CAWSGTTVQPQYF. CDR3 nucleotides: TGTGCCTGGAGTGGGACGACCGTCCAACCCCAGTACTTC.

CDR3 in DNA: TGTGCCAGCACCCAGGACGGACCCTACGAGCAGTACTTC. This translates into CASTQDGPYEQYF. This chain connects TRBV6-5 to TRBJ2-7, with D uncertain. The germline gives CDR1 MNHEY, CDR2 SVGAGI. The CDR3 totals 13 residues. The V end was cut by 7 bases, the J end by 2 bases, with 12 bases between.

The gene calls are TRBV27 and TRBJ2-7, with a weak D call TRBD2 (6 bases). Per germline, CDR1 MNHEY and CDR2 SMNVEV (reference sequence). V shed 2 bases and J shed 1 base, with 12 bases lying between them. The CDR3 length is 15 residues. CDR3 nucleotide sequence: TGTGCCAGCAGTTTACGGTTCGCGGGGTCCTACGAGCAGTACTTC. Translated: CASSLRFAGSYEQYF.

The V gene is TRBV7-2, the J gene TRBJ1-1, with 7 nucleotides matching TRBD1. With 5 bases clipped from V and 4 bases from J, the junction kept 10 bases outside the gene matches. CDR3 length: 15 residues. Germline V gives CDR1 SGHTA, CDR2 FQGNSA. CDR3 in amino acids: CASSAQTGVSTEAFF. CDR3 coding DNA: TGTGCCAGCAGCGCACAAACAGGGGTGAGCACTGAAGCTTTCTTT.

This chain uses TRBV7-9 with TRBJ2-6; the D gene is possibly TRBD2 (5 bases). V gave up 0 bases and J gave up 4 bases, with 13 bases separating them. The CDR3 is 17 amino acids. Germline CDR1 and CDR2: SEHNR and FQNEAQ (reference sequence). This CDR3 is CASSLAIAGYGANVLTF. The CDR3 region has the DNA TGTGCCAGCAGCTTAGCGATCGCGGGTTACGGGGCCAACGTCCTGACTTTC.

The V and J genes are TRBV28 and TRBJ2-1; 11 bases agree with TRBD2. The CDR3 runs 21 residues. After removal of 4 bases from V and 6 bases from J, the junction contained 23 bases not matched to a gene. Per the germline V gene, CDR1 is MDHEN and CDR2 is SYDVKM. CDR3 protein: CASSSIPHWTNTSGSRNEQFF. CDR3 DNA sequence: TGTGCCAGCAGTTCGATACCCCATTGGACTAATACTAGCGGGAGCCGCAATGAGCAGTTCTTC. The full variable domain, completed using reference TRBV28 and TRBJ2-1, is DVKVTQSSRYLVKRTGEKVFLECVQDMDHENMFWYRQDPGLGLRLIYFSYDVKMKEKGDIPEGYSVSREKKERFSLILESASTNQTSMYLCASSSIPHWTNTSGSRNEQFFGPGTRLTVL.

This rearrangement joins TRBV3-1 (or the pseudogene TRBV3-2) to TRBJ2-3; tentatively, D is TRBD1 or TRBD2 (5 bases each). Trimming removed 0 bases from V and 2 bases from J, with 12 bases in between. Germline V lookup: CDR1 LGHDT, CDR2 YNNKEL (reference sequence). The CDR3 has 16 amino acids. The CDR3 is CASSQDWGSYTDTQYF. The CDR3 nucleotides read TGTGCCAGCAGCCAAGATTGGGGGAGTTACACAGATACGCAGTATTTT.

About this clone itself: Mismatch with germline at one junction end may stem from a read error. V gene TRBV5-6 combines with J gene TRBJ2-3, with a possible D match to TRBD2 (5 bases). Looked up from germline, CDR1 is SGHDT and CDR2 is YYEEEE. CDR3 length: 15 residues. The CDR3 region has the DNA TGTGCCAGCAGCTTCCCCGCGGCTAGCACAGATATGCAGTATTTT. Amino acid sequence: CASSFPAASTDMQYF.

V is TRBV12-1 and J is TRBJ2-2; the D call TRBD2 from the table was never checked on the DNA. TRBV12-1 is a listed pseudogene. The CDR3 is 17 residues long. The CDR3 sequence is CASSSPSGKLNTGELFF. CDR3 nucleotide sequence: TGTGCCAGCAGCTCTCCTAGCGGGAAACTGAACACCGGGGAGCTGTTTTTT.

The chain carries TRBV2 and TRBJ1-5; TRBD1 agrees at 7 bases. Germline CDR1 is SNHLY and CDR2 is FYNNEI. The CDR3 has 16 amino acids. Trimming removed 6 bases from V and 0 bases from J; junction bases left unmatched: 8. The CDR3 protein is CASRQNRGISNQPQHF. CDR3 DNA sequence: TGTGCCAGCAGACAGAACAGGGGAATTAGCAATCAGCCCCAGCATTTT.

The rearrangement links TRBV24-1 to TRBJ2-1; no clear D gene. The CDR3 has 17 residues. Deletions cut 1 base from V and 0 bases from J, with 12 bases between. CDR1 and CDR2 from the germline V gene are KGHDR and SFDVKD. CDR3 sequence reads: CATSDFAGVSSYNEQFF. CDR3 bases: TGTGCCACCAGTGATTTCGCTGGCGTGAGCTCCTACAATGAGCAGTTCTTC.

The chain employs TRBV6-5 and TRBJ1-2, with a weak D call TRBD1 (6 bases). CDR3 size: 14 residues. Trimming removed 0 bases from V and 8 bases from J, with 13 bases in between. Germline CDR1 MNHEY, CDR2 SVGAGI. This chain's CDR3 is CASSYSRGAKGYTF. The CDR3 DNA reads TGTGCCAGCAGTTACTCGCGGGGGGCAAAAGGCTACACCTTC.

This clone was recorded a few times. The chain has TRBV7-6 and TRBJ2-1; 12 bases map to TRBD2. Germline-derived CDR1 and CDR2 are SGHVS and FNYEAQ. There are 18 residues in the CDR3. J gave up 4 bases and V 0 bases, and 7 bases lay outside the gene matches. CDR3 coding DNA: TGTGCCAGCAGCTTAGCGATATGGACTAGCGGGGATTACAATGAGCAGTTCTTC. It yields the protein CASSLAIWTSGDYNEQFF.

This chain uses TRBV29-1 with TRBJ2-2, with D unclear. Germline values: CDR1 SQVTM, CDR2 ANQGSEA. Trimming stripped 3 bases from V and 1 base from J, with 6 bases between. CDR3 length equals 13 residues. CDR3 in DNA: TGCAGCGTTGACCCGGGGAACACCGGGGAGCTGTTTTTT. It is translated as CSVDPGNTGELFF.

This rearrangement joins TRBV4-1 to TRBJ2-5; TRBD2 agrees at 7 bases. Germline V gives CDR1 MGHRA, CDR2 YSYEKL. With V trimmed by 0 bases and J by 5 bases, 9 bases remained unmatched. The CDR3 is 16 amino acids. Written as DNA, the CDR3 is TGCGCCAGCAGCCAAGACGGTGCGGGAGAGAGTGAGACCCAGTACTTC. Protein product: CASSQDGAGESETQYF.

The rearrangement joins TRBV19 to TRBJ2-2, with 7 bases aligning to TRBD2. Germline V lookup: CDR1 LNHDA, CDR2 SQIVND (reference sequence). The CDR3 contains 14 residues. V lost 5 bases, J lost 6 bases, and 6 bases stayed unmatched. This CDR3 reads CASSWTRGAGELFF. The CDR3 nucleotides are TGTGCCAGTAGTTGGACCCGGGGGGCCGGGGAGCTGTTTTTT.

The chain is built from TRBV18 and TRBJ1-3, with no clear D. The CDR3 sequence is 16 residues long. Germline values: CDR1 KGHSH, CDR2 LQKENI. V lost 3 bases and J 0 bases, leaving 12 bases between the germline ends. The CDR3 DNA reads as TGTGCCAGCTCACCCGGGCAGGTGGACTCTGGAAACACCATATATTTT. Protein: CASSPGQVDSGNTIYF.

For the CDR3, the DNA is TGTGCCAGCAGGCCACCGGGGCTAGTGAATGAGCAGTTCTTC. Translation: CASRPPGLVNEQFF. The chain combines TRBV27 with TRBJ2-1; D tentatively reads TRBD1 or TRBD2 (5 bases each). The CDR3 covers 14 residues. Trimming removed 6 bases at V and 7 bases at J, with 16 bases between. The V gene's germline CDR1 is MNHEY and CDR2 SMNVEV (reference sequence).

The rearrangement links TRBV19 to TRBJ2-1; D unresolved. From germline, CDR1 is LNHDA and CDR2 SQIVND (reference sequence). CDR3 length: 15 residues. Trimming cost V 3 bases and J 0 bases, with 9 bases left between them. The CDR3 loop is CASSIASSSYNEQFF. CDR3 in DNA: TGTGCCAGTAGTATTGCTTCAAGCTCCTACAATGAGCAGTTCTTC.

In DNA, the CDR3 is TGTGCCTGGTCCCCGGGGGGTGAAAAACTGTTTTTT. Encoded protein: CAWSPGGEKLFF. The chain carries TRBV30 and TRBJ1-4; TRBD1 might be the D (5 bases). Trimming left V 5 bases short and J 7 bases short, with 11 bases between. The CDR3 totals 12 residues. Germline CDR1 reads GTSNPN; CDR2 reads SVGIG (reference sequence).

The V call is TRBV5-1, the J call TRBJ2-7, with TRBD1 identical over 8 bases. From germline, CDR1 is SGHRS and CDR2 YFSETQ. The CDR3 has 15 amino acids. V was pared by 4 bases and J by 5 bases, with 11 bases of the junction left unmatched. The CDR3 is CASSPFGSGGHEQYF. Written as DNA, the CDR3 is TGCGCCAGCAGCCCCTTCGGTTCAGGGGGCCACGAGCAGTACTTC. The variable domain in full, completed from reference TRBV5-1 and TRBJ2-7, reads KAGVTQTPRYLIKTRGQQVTLSCSPISGHRSVSWYQQTPGQGLQFLFEYFSETQRNKGNFPGRFSGRQFSNSRSEMNVSTLELGDSALYLCASSPFGSGGHEQYFGPGTRLTVT.

The chain uses TRBV19 and TRBJ2-1, with 12 bases aligning to TRBD2. The CDR3 loop spans 17 amino acids. The germline V gene encodes CDR1 LNHDA and CDR2 SQIVND (reference sequence). J lost 7 bases, V lost 3 bases, and 10 bases had no gene match. The chain's CDR3 is CASSISLRTSGTNEQFF. The CDR3 nucleotides are TGTGCCAGTAGTATTAGTCTTAGGACTAGCGGGACTAATGAGCAGTTCTTC.

The chain carries TRBV18 and TRBJ2-1; 11 positions match TRBD2. The CDR3 has 15 amino acids. The junction had 7 bases not matched to a gene; V was cut back by 9 bases and J by 3 bases. CDR1 and CDR2 (germline): KGHSH, LQKENI. The DNA for the CDR3 is TGTGCCAGTGCGACGACTAGCGGGATCTACAATGAGCAGTTCTTC. This gives the protein CASATTSGIYNEQFF.

This clone was seen a single time. J is TRBJ1-2 and V is TRBV6-1, with 8 bases fitting TRBD1. Unmatched junction bases numbered 5, after V lost 0 bases and J lost 5 bases. The CDR3 covers 15 residues. Per the germline V gene, CDR1 is MNHNS and CDR2 is SASEGT. CDR3 DNA: TGTGCCAGCAGTGAAGCGCGAACAGGGGGGTATGGCTACACCTTC. This translates into CASSEARTGGYGYTF.